The 17 T cell receptor beta chains listed next were all sequenced from one sample in a study of vaccination and CD4 T cells after COVID-19. Each CDR3 protein is one row after TCRdb ran MiXCR on the PCR reads. The sample includes about 21,000 distinct CDR3 sequences, under 75% of them seen just once. This material consisted of CD4+ T cells from blood, taken before SARS-CoV-2 vaccination. The receptor source for this set is a human donor who had recovered from COVID-19.

The V gene is TRBV20-1, the J gene TRBJ2-5; D is perhaps TRBD1 or TRBD2 (5 bases each). The CDR3 consists of 12 residues. Germline V CDR1 and CDR2: DFQATT, SNEGSKA (reference sequence). V shed 6 bases and J shed 3 bases, with 11 bases lying between them. This CDR3 is CSAPGPEETQYF. The CDR3 DNA reads TGCAGTGCCCCGGGACCTGAAGAGACCCAGTACTTC.

This clonotype was counted a few times. The CDR3 reads CSAHTRGFWRKETQYF. CDR3 sequence (DNA): TGCAGTGCTCACACGCGTGGGTTTTGGCGAAAAGAGACCCAGTACTTC. This chain connects TRBV20-1 to TRBJ2-5; D not certain. The germline CDR1 and CDR2 sequences are DFQATT and SNEGSKA (reference sequence). The V end was cut by 5 bases, the J end by 3 bases, with 22 bases between. This CDR3 has 16 amino acids.

The chain links TRBV7-9 to TRBJ1-1; no reliable D call. Germline V gives CDR1 SEHNR, CDR2 FQNEAQ (reference sequence). The V and J ends lost 7 bases and 0 bases respectively, with 6 bases between them. CDR3 length: 12 amino acids. This CDR3 reads CASNQMNTEAFF. CDR3 nucleotide sequence: TGTGCCAGCAATCAAATGAACACTGAAGCTTTCTTT.

This chain uses TRBV19 with TRBJ2-3; 8 nucleotides line up with TRBD1. There are 16 residues in the CDR3. Losses at the gene ends were 2 bases for V and 2 bases for J; bases not matched to a gene: 6. CDR1 is LNHDA, CDR2 SQIVND, per germline (reference sequence). The DNA for the CDR3 is TGTGCCAGTAGTATACAGGGGGCCACCTTCACAGATACGCAGTATTTT. Translation gives CASSIQGATFTDTQYF.

The chain links TRBV24-1 to TRBJ2-5, with 11 positions matching TRBD2. Germline-derived CDR1 and CDR2 are KGHDR and SFDVKD. With V trimmed by 7 bases and J by 3 bases, 6 bases remained unmatched. The CDR3 is 15 amino acids. The CDR3 loop reads CATRRLAGTKETQYF. The CDR3 coding sequence is TGTGCCACCAGGAGACTAGCGGGGACGAAAGAGACCCAGTACTTC.

The chain carries TRBV15 and TRBJ2-3, with 8 bases that match TRBD2. Germline assignment: CDR1 LNHNV and CDR2 YYDKDF (reference sequence). This CDR3 has 16 amino acids. Trimming cost V 3 bases and J 4 bases; bases outside gene matches: 9. The CDR3, as DNA: TGTGCCACCAGCAGGACACACGGGAGGGCGTCAGATACGCAGTATTTT. This codes for CATSRTHGRASDTQYF.

J is TRBJ2-3 and V is TRBV6-1; D uncertain. The CDR3 runs 15 residues. Trimming left V 2 bases short and J 4 bases short, with 13 bases between. Germline values: CDR1 MNHNS, CDR2 SASEGT. DNA for the CDR3: TGTGCCAGCAGTGAAATTTGGCCACGTCCAGATACGCAGTATTTT. Its translation is CASSEIWPRPDTQYF.

This clonotype was observed a handful of times. The chain is built from TRBV23-1 and TRBJ1-5; D might be TRBD1 (6 bases). TRBV23-1 is an ORF, and what it does is uncertain. CDR3 size: 14 residues. Trimming took 4 bases from V and 4 from J, leaving 11 bases between them. The CDR3 is CASSPGTPNQPQHF. The CDR3 bases are TGCGCCAGCAGTCCCGGGACACCGAATCAGCCCCAGCATTTT.

In this sample, this clonotype turned up a few times. V is TRBV20-1 and J is TRBJ2-3; 8 bases fit TRBD2. This CDR3 has 14 residues. Germline V gene sequence: CDR1 DFQATT, CDR2 SNEGSKA (reference sequence). Trimming removed 5 bases from V and 0 bases from J; junction bases left unmatched: 4. CDR3 bases: TGCAGTGCTCCCGGGACTAGAAGCACAGATACGCAGTATTTT. Translation: CSAPGTRSTDTQYF.

This clonotype has only a few counts. The chain combines TRBV6-1 with TRBJ2-5; 11 bases map to TRBD1. Germline-derived CDR1 and CDR2 are MNHNS and SASEGT. The junction had 17 bases not matched to a gene; V was cut back by 6 bases and J by 2 bases. CDR3 size: 19 residues. CDR3 amino acids: CASSSGQGGRRASQETQYF. The CDR3, as DNA: TGTGCCAGCAGCTCGGGACAGGGGGGTCGTCGCGCAAGTCAAGAGACCCAGTACTTC.

The chain employs TRBV10-1 and TRBJ2-1, with a possible D match to TRBD2 (6 bases). Germline lookup yields CDR1 WNHNN and CDR2 SYGVQD (reference sequence). V lost 4 bases and J lost 5, with 9 bases in between. The CDR3 is made up of 13 amino acids. The CDR3 DNA reads TGCGCCAGCAGTGTTGGACTAAACAATGAGCAGTTCTTC. It translates to CASSVGLNNEQFF.

The V gene is TRBV6-5, the J gene TRBJ2-7; D may be TRBD1 (6 bases). V was cut by 2 bases and J by 2 bases, with 10 bases left in between. Germline values: CDR1 MNHEY, CDR2 SVGAGI. This CDR3 comprises 14 residues. The CDR3 DNA reads as TGTGCCAGCAGTTACGCCAGGGGAACCTACGAGCAGTACTTC. This codes for CASSYARGTYEQYF.

The gene calls are TRBV7-9 and TRBJ1-1, with 8 bases identical to TRBD1. J was trimmed by 4 bases and V by 3 bases; bases with no gene match: 7. This CDR3 spans 15 amino acids. Germline CDR1 and CDR2: SEHNR and FQNEAQ (reference sequence). The DNA of the CDR3 is TGTGCCAGCAGCTTCGCAGGGGGCGGGAGCACTGAAGCTTTCTTT. Translation: CASSFAGGGSTEAFF.

As regards this clonotype: The junction does not match germline at one end; this may be a read error. This chain joins TRBV6-1 and TRBJ1-2, with 8 bases that match TRBD1. The CDR3 is made up of 12 amino acids. Germline lookup yields CDR1 MNHNS and CDR2 SASEGT. The CDR3 protein is CASTGTGYSYTF. The CDR3, as DNA: TGTGCCAGCACCGGGACAGGCTATAGCTACACCTTC.

The chain joins TRBV6-1 to TRBJ2-7; D unclear. With 3 bases removed from V and 8 bases from J, the gap between germline ends came to 11 bases. The germline V gene encodes CDR1 MNHNS and CDR2 SASEGT. CDR3 length: 12 residues. The CDR3 DNA reads as TGTGCCAGCAGTGACTACCTATCCAAGCAGTACTTC. Its protein is CASSDYLSKQYF.

V is TRBV28 and J is TRBJ1-5; D is ambiguous. The germline V gene encodes CDR1 MDHEN and CDR2 SYDVKM. The CDR3 covers 10 residues. CDR3 nucleotides: TGTCGAGAGGGTCTTCAGCCCCAGCATTTT. This codes for CREGLQPQHF.

This clonotype is categorized as medium-sized (0.01 to 0.1%). This chain connects TRBV20-1 to TRBJ2-3; D gene ambiguous. The germline V and J ends were trimmed by 5 bases and 3 bases, with 6 bases remaining between them. Germline V gene data show CDR1 as DFQATT and CDR2 as SNEGSKA (reference sequence). The CDR3 is 11 residues long. The CDR3 region has the DNA TGCAGTGCTCCAACGACAGATACGCAGTATTTT. Residues: CSAPTTDTQYF.